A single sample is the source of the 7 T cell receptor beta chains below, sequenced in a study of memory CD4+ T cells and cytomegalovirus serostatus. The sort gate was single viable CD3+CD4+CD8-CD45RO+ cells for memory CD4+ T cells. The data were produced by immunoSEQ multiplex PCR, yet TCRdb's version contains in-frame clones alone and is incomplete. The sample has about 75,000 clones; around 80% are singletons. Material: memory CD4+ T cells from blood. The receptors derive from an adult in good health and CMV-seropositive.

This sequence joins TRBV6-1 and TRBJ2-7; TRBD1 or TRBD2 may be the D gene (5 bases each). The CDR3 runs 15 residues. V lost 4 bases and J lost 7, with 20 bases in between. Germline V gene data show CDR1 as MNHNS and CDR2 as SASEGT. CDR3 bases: TGTGCCAGCAGTGCTTCCGGGACCGAGCTACGAGAGCAGTACGTC. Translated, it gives CASSASGTELREQYV.

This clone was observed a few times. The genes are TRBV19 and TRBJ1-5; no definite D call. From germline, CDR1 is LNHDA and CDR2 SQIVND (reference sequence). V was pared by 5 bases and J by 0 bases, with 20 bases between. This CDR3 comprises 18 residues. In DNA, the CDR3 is TGTGCCAGTAGTTTGATCCTACAGTTGGCGGTTAGCAATCAGCCCCAGCATTTT. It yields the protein CASSLILQLAVSNQPQHF.

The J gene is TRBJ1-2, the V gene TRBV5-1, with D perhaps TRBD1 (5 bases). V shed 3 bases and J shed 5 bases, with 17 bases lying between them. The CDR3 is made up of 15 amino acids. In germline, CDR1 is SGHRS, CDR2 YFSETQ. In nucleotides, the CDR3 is TGCGCCAGCAGCTCCGCGGTGCAGGGATTATATGGCTACACCTTC. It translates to CASSSAVQGLYGYTF.

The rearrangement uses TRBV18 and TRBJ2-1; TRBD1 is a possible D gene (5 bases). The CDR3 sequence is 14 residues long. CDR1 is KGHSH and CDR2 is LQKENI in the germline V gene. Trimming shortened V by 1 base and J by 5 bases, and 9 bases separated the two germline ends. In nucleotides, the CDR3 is TGTGCCAGCTCACCACAGGGGCCGAACAATGAGCAGTTCTTC. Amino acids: CASSPQGPNNEQFF. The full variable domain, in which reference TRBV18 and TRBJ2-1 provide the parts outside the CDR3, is NAGVMQNPRHLVRRRGQEARLRCSPMKGHSHVYWYRQLPEEGLKFMVYLQKENIIDESGMPKERFSAEFPKEGPSILRIQQVVRGDSAAYFCASSPQGPNNEQFFGPGTRLTVL.

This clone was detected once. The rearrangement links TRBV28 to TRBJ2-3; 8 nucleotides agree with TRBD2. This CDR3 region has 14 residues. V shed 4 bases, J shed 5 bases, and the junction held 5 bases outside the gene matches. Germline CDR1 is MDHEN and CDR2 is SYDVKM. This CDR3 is CASSSGGAGDTQYF. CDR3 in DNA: TGTGCCAGCAGTTCGGGGGGGGCCGGAGATACGCAGTATTTT.

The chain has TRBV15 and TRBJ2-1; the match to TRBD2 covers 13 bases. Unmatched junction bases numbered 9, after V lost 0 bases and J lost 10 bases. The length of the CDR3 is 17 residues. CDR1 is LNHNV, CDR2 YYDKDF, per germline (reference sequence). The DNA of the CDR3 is TGTGCCACCAGCAGAGATCCAAAGGGACTAGCGGGGAAGGAGCAGTTCTTC. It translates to CATSRDPKGLAGKEQFF.

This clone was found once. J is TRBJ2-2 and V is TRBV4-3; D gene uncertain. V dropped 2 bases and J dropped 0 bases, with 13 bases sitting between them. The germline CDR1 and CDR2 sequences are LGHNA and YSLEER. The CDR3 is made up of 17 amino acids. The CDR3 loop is CASSQYVMAANTGELFF. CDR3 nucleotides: TGCGCCAGCAGCCAATACGTTATGGCAGCGAACACCGGGGAGCTGTTTTTT.